This T cell receptor beta chain comes out of a study of CD8+CD57+ T cells in acquired aplastic anemia. Across the whole study: Quantities of DNA derived from sorted CD4+ and CD8+ cells averaged 3.2 ug. Sequencing produced an average of around 10 million reads per healthy donor for CD4+ cells.

The study's findings and limits: The study identified around 28 CD8+ CDR3 sequences shared by patients and controls. Patients showed no significant difference from controls in CD8+ Simpson's diversity.

Turning to this clonotype: The antigen remains undetermined.

Researchers used genomic DNA as the template to profile TCR beta VDJ and CDR3. TCRdb reprocessed the reads via MiXCR and lists one record per CDR3 protein. The table shows over 100,000 distinct CDR3 sequences, with 40% to 45% occurring only once. The specimen was sorted CD4+, CD8+, or CD8+CD57+ T cells (not recorded which) from PBMCs. This TCR was recovered from a human donor in good health, serving as a control.

The CDR3 region has the DNA TGTGCCAGCAGCGTAGGGGCTAGCGGGGCCACAGATACGCAGTATTTT. It codes for CASSVGASGATDTQYF. The rearrangement joins TRBV9 to TRBJ2-3; the match to TRBD2 covers 9 bases. V lost 0 bases to trimming and J lost 2 bases; unmatched junction nucleotides: 4. CDR1 is SGDLS, CDR2 YYNGEE, per germline. The CDR3 loop spans 16 amino acids.